This TCR beta chain originates from a study of T cell changes during pregnancy in multiple sclerosis. The germline CDR1 and CDR2 sequences are SQVTM and ANQGSEA. V lost 3 bases to trimming and J lost 5 bases; unmatched junction nucleotides: 5. The CDR3 contains 14 residues. The table came from immunoSEQ multiplex PCR; TCRdb's copy has only in-frame clones and leaves some out. In the table there are about 38,000 clones, around 89% of which are singletons. This TCR was recovered from a female donor with multiple sclerosis, enrolled in a pregnancy study. The chain has TRBV29-1 and TRBJ1-3, with 9 bases identical to TRBD1. The sequencing used CD4+ T cells from peripheral blood mononuclear cells, collected in the second trimester of pregnancy. DNA for the CDR3: TGCAGCGTTGAGGTGAACAGGGGGCGAAACACCATATATTTT. Its translation is CSVEVNRGRNTIYF.